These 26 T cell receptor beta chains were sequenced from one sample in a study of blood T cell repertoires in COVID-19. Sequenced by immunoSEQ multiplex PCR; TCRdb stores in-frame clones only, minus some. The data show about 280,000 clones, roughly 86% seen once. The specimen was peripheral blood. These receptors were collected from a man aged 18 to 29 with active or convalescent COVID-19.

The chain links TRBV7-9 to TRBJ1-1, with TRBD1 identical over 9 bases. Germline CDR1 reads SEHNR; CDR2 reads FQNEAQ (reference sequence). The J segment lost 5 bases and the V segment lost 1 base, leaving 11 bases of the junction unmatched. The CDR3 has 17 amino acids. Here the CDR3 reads CASSLVRGQGLGTEAFF. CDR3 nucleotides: TGTGCCAGCAGCTTAGTGCGGGGACAGGGATTGGGGACTGAAGCTTTCTTT.

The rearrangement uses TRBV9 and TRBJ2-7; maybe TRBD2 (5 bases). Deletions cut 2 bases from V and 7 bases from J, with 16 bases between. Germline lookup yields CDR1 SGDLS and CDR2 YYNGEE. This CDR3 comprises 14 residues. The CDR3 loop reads CASSVRGWEMEQYF. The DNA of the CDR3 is TGTGCCAGCAGCGTCCGGGGATGGGAAATGGAGCAGTACTTC.

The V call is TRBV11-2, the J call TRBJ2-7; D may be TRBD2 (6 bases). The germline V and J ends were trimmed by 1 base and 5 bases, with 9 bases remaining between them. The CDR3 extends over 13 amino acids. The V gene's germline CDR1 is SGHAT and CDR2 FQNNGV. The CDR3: CASSLGAGHEQYF. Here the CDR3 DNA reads TGTGCCAGCAGCTTAGGTGCGGGGCACGAGCAGTACTTC.

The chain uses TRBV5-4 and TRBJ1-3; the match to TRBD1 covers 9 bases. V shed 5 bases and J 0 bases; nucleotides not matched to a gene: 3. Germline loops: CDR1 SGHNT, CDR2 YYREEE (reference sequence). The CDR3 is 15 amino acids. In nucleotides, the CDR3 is TGTGCCAGCAGGAAACAGGGGGCCTCTGGAAACACCATATATTTT. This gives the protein CASRKQGASGNTIYF.

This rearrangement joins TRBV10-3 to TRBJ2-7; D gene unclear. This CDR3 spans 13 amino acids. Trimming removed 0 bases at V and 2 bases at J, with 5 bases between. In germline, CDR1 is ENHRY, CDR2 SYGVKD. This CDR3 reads CAISESNTYEQYF. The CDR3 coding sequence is TGTGCCATCAGTGAGTCGAACACCTACGAGCAGTACTTC.

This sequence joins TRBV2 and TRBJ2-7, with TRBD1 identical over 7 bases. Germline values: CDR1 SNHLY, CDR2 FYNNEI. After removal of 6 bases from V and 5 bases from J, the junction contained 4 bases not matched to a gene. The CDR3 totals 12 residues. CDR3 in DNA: TGTGCCAGCAGCGACAGGGTGCACGAGCAGTACTTC. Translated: CASSDRVHEQYF.

The DNA of the CDR3 is TGTGCCAGCAGTGCGGGGACAGGGGGCGGCACTGAAGCTTTCTTT. This codes for CASSAGTGGGTEAFF. The rearrangement joins TRBV27 to TRBJ1-1, with 12 bases aligning to TRBD1. Germline V gene lookup returns CDR1 MNHEY and CDR2 SMNVEV (reference sequence). Unmatched junction bases numbered 5, after V lost 5 bases and J lost 4 bases. The CDR3 runs 15 residues.

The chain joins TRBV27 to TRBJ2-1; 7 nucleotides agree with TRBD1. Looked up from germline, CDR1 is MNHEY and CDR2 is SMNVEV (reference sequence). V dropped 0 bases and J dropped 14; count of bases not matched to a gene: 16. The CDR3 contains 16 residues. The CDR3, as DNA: TGTGCCAGCAGTTTATCGGGCAGGCACAGGGGTCAGTCAGAGTTCTTC. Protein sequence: CASSLSGRHRGQSEFF.

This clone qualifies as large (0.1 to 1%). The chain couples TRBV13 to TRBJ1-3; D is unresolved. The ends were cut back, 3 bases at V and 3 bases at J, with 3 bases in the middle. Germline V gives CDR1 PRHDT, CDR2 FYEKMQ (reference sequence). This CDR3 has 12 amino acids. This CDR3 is CASSFYGNTIYF. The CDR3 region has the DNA TGTGCCAGCAGCTTTTATGGAAACACCATATATTTT. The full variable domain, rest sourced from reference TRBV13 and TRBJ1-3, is AAGVIQSPRHLIKEKRETATLKCYPIPRHDTVYWYQQGPGQDPQFLISFYEKMQSDKGSIPDRFSAQQFSDYHSELNMSSLELGDSALYFCASSFYGNTIYFGEGSWLTVV.

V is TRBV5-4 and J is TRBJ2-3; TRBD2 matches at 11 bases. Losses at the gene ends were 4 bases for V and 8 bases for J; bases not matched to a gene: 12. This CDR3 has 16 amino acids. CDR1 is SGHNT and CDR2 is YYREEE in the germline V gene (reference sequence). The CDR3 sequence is CASSGLSGGASGTQYF. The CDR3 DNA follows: TGTGCCAGCAGCGGCCTTAGCGGGGGGGCGTCGGGTACGCAGTATTTT.

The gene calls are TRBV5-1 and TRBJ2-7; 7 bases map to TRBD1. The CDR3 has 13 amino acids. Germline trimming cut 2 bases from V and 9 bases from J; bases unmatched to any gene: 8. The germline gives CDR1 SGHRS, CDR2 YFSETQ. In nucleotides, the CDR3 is TGCGCCAGCAGCTTCGGTGACAGGGATTGGCAGTACTTC. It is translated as CASSFGDRDWQYF.

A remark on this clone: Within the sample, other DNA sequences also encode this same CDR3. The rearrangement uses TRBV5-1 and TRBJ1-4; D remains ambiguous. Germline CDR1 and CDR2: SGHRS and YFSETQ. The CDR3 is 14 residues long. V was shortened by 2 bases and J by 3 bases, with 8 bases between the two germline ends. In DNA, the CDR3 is TGCGCCAGCAGCTTTGGCGGCTCTAATGAAAAACTGTTTTTT. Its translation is CASSFGGSNEKLFF.

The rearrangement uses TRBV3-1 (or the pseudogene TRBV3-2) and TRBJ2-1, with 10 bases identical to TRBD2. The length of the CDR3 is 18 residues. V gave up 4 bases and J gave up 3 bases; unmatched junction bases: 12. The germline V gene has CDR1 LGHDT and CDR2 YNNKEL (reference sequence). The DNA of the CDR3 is TGTGCCAGCAGCCTGCTAGCGGGAGACCTTCCCTACTACAATGAGCAGTTCTTC. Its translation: CASSLLAGDLPYYNEQFF.

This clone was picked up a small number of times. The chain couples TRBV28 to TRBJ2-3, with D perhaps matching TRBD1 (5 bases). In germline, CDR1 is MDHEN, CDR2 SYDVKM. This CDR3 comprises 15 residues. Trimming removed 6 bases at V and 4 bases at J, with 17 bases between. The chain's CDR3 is CASRYQGGRADTQYF. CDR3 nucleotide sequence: TGTGCCAGCAGGTACCAGGGTGGTCGGGCAGATACGCAGTATTTT. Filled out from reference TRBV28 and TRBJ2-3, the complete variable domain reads DVKVTQSSRYLVKRTGEKVFLECVQDMDHENMFWYRQDPGLGLRLIYFSYDVKMKEKGDIPEGYSVSREKKERFSLILESASTNQTSMYLCASRYQGGRADTQYFGPGTRLTVL.

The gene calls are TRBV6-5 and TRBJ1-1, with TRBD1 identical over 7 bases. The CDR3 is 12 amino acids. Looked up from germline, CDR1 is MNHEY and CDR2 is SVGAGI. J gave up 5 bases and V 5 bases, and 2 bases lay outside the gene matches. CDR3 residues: CASSPQGTEAFF. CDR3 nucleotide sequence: TGTGCCAGCAGTCCACAGGGGACTGAAGCTTTCTTT.

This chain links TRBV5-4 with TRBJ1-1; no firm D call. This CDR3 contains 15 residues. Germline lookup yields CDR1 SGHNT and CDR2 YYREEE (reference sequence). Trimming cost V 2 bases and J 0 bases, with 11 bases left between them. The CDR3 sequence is CASSFSMGLNTEAFF. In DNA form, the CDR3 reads TGTGCCAGCAGCTTTTCGATGGGCCTGAACACTGAAGCTTTCTTT.

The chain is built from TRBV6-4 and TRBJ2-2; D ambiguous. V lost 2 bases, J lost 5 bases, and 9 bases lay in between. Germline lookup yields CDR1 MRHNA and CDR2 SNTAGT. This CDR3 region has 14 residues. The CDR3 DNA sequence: TGTGCCAGCAGTGACGAATCCGGGACCGGGGAGCTGTTTTTT. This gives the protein CASSDESGTGELFF.

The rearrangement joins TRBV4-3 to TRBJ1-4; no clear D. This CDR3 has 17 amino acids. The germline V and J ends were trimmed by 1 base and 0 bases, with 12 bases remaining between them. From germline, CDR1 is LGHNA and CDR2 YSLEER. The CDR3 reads CASSQGPSGSTNEKLFF. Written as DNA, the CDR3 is TGCGCCAGCAGCCAAGGTCCGTCAGGATCAACTAATGAAAAACTGTTTTTT.

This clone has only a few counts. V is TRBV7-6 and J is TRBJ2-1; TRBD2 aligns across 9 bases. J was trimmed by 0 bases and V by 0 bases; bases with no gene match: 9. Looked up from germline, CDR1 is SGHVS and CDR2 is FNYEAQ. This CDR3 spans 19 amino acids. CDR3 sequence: CASSLAKDPSGASYNEQFF. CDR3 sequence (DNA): TGTGCCAGCAGCTTAGCGAAGGACCCTAGCGGGGCCTCCTACAATGAGCAGTTCTTC.

CDR3 nucleotides: TGTGCCAGCAGTATTAGCGGGGGGGCCCTGCTGTACGAGCAGTACTTC. It translates to CASSISGGALLYEQYF. This sequence joins TRBV6-2 or TRBV6-3 and TRBJ2-7; 11 bases agree with TRBD2. Trimming at V came to 5 bases and at J to 4 bases, leaving 10 bases not matched to a gene. The CDR3 consists of 16 residues. Germline V gene data show CDR1 as MNHEY and CDR2 as SVGEGT.

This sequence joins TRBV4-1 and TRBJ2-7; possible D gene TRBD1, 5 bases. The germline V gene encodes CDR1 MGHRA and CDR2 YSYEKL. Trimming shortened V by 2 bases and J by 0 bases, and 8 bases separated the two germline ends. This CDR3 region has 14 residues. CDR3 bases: TGCGCCAGCAGCCAACAGGGCTTCTCCTACGAGCAGTACTTC. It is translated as CASSQQGFSYEQYF.

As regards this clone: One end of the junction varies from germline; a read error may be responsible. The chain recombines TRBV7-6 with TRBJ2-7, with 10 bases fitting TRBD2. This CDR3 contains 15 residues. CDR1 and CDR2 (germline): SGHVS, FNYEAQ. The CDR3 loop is CASSLAGEESYEQYF. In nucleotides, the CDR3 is TGTGCCAGCAGCCTAGCGGGGGAGGAATCCTACGAGCAGTACTTC. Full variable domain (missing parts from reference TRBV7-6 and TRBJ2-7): GAGVSQSPRYKVTKRGQDVALRCDPISGHVSLYWYRQALGQGPEFLTYFNYEAQQDKSGLPNDRFSAERPEGSISTLTIQRTEQRDSAMYRCASSLAGEESYEQYFGPGTRLTVT.

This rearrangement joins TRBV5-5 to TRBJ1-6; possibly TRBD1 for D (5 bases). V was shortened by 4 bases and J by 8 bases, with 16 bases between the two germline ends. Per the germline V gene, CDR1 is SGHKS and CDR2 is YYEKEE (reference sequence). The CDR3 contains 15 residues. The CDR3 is CASSSHRWVDSPLHF. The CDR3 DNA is TGTGCCAGCAGCAGCCACAGGTGGGTTGATTCACCCCTCCACTTT. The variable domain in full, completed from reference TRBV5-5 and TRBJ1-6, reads DAGVTQSPTHLIKTRGQQVTLRCSPISGHKSVSWYQQVLGQGPQFIFQYYEKEERGRGNFPDRFSARQFPNYSSELNVNALLLGDSALYLCASSSHRWVDSPLHFGNGTRLTVT.

The DNA for the CDR3 is TGTGCCACCAGCAGAGATGCAGGGACAGCAGCCAAAGAGACCCAGTACTTC. This sequence encodes CATSRDAGTAAKETQYF. V is TRBV15 and J is TRBJ2-5; 7 nucleotides line up with TRBD1. Trimming took 0 bases from V and 3 from J; bases not matched to a gene: 10. From germline, CDR1 is LNHNV and CDR2 YYDKDF (reference sequence). The CDR3 covers 17 residues.

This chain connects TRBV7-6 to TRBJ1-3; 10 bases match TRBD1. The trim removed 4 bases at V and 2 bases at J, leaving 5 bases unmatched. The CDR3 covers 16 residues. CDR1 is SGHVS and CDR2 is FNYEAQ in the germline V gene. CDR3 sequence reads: CASSSGQGVTGNTIYF. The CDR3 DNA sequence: TGTGCCAGCAGCTCAGGACAGGGGGTTACTGGAAACACCATATATTTT.

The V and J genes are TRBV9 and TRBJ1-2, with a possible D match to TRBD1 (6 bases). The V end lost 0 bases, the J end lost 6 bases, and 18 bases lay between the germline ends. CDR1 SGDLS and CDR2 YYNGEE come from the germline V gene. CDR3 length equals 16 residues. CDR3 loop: CASSVATRGQEDGYTF. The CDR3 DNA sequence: TGTGCCAGCAGCGTAGCCACCAGGGGCCAGGAAGATGGCTACACCTTC.